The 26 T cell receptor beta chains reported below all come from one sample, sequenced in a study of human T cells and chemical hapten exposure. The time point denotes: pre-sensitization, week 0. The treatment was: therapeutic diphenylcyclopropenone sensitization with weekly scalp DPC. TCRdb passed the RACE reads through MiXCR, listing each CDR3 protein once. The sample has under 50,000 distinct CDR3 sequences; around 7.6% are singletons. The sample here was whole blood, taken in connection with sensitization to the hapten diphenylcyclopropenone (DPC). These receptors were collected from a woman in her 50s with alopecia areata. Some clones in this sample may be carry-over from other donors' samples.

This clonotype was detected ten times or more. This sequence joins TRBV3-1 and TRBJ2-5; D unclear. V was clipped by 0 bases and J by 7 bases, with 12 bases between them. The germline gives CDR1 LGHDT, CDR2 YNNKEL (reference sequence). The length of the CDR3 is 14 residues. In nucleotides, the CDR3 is TGTGCCAGCAGCCAAGATGGAACAACCCGGACCCAGTACTTC. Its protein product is CASSQDGTTRTQYF.

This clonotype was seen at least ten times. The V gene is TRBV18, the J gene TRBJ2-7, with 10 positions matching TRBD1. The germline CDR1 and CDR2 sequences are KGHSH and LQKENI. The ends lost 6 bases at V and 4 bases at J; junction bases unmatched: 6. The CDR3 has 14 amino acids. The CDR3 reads CASSLDRGLYEQYF. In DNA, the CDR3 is TGTGCCAGCTCGCTGGACAGGGGGTTATACGAGCAGTACTTC.

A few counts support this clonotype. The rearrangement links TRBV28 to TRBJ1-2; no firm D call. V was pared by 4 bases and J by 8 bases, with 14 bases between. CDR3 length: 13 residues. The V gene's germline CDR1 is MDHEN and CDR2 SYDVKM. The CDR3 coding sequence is TGTGCCAGCAGTTCTCTCTACAGCAAAGGCTACACCTTC. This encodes CASSSLYSKGYTF.

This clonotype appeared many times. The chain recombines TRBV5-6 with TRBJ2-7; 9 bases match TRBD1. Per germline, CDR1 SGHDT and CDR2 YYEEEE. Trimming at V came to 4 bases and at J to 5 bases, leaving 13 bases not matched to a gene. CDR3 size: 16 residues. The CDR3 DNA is TGTGCCAGCAGCGCCGTCCCGGGACAGGGTCACAACGAGCAGTACTTC. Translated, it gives CASSAVPGQGHNEQYF.

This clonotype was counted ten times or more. CDR3 DNA: TGTGCCAGCAGCCCCCTCCCTAGCGGGAGCGTAGCCGGGGAGCTGTTTTTT. Translated: CASSPLPSGSVAGELFF. The chain is built from TRBV3-1 and TRBJ2-2; 10 bases are shared with TRBD2. Germline V gene lookup returns CDR1 LGHDT and CDR2 YNNKEL (reference sequence). The CDR3 spans 17 residues. The V segment lost 4 bases and the J segment 6 bases; nucleotides outside the gene matches: 11.

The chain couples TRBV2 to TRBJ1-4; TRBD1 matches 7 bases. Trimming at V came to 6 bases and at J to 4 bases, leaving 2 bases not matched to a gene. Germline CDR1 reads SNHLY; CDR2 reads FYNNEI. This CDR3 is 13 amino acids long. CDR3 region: CASRGTVNEKLFF. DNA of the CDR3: TGTGCCAGCAGGGGGACAGTTAATGAAAAACTGTTTTTT.

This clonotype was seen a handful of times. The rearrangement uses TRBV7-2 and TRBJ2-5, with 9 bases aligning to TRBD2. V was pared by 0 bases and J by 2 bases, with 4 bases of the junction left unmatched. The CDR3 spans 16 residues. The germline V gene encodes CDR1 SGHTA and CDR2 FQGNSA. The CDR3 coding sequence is TGTGCCAGCAGCTTAGCTAGCGGGAGCGGGCAAGAGACCCAGTACTTC. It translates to CASSLASGSGQETQYF.

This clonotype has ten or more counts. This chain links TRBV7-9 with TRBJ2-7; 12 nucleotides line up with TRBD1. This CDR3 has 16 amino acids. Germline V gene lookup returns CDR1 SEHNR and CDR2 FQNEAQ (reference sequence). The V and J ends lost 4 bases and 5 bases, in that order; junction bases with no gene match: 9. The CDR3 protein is CASSSLPGQGADEQYF. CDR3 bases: TGTGCCAGCAGCTCTCTTCCGGGACAGGGGGCCGACGAGCAGTACTTC.

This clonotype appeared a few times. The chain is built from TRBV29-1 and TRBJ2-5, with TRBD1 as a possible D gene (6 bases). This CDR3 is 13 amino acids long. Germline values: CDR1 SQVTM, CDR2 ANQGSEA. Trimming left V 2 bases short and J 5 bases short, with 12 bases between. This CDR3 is CSVEPSTGETQYF. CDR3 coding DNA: TGCAGCGTTGAACCCAGCACAGGGGAGACCCAGTACTTC.

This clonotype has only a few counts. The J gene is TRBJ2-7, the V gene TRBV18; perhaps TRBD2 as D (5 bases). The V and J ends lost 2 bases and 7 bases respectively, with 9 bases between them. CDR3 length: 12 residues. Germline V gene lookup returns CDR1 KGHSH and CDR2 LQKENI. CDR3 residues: CASSPSREEQYF. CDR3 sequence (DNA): TGTGCCAGCTCACCATCCCGGGAAGAGCAGTACTTC.

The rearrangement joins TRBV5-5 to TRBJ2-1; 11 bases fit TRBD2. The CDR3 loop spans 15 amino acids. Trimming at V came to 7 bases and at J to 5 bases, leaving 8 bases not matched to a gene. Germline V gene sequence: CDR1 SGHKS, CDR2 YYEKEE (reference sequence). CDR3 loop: CASFRQGLADNEQFF. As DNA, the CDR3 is TGTGCCAGCTTTCGGCAGGGACTAGCGGACAATGAGCAGTTCTTC.

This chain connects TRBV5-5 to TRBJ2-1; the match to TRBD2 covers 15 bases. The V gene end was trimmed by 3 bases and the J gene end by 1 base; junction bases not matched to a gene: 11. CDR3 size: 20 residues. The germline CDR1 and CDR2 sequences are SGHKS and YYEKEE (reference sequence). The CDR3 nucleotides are TGTGCCAGCAGCTACGGGACTAGCGGGAGGAGGGAGTATTCCTACAATGAGCAGTTCTTC. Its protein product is CASSYGTSGRREYSYNEQFF.

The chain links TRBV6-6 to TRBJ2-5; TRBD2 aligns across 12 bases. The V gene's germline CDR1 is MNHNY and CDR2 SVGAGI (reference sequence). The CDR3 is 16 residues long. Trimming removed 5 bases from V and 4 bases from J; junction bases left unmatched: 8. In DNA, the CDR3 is TGTGCCAGCAGTCTGACTAGCGGGAGATTCCTAGAGACCCAGTACTTC. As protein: CASSLTSGRFLETQYF.

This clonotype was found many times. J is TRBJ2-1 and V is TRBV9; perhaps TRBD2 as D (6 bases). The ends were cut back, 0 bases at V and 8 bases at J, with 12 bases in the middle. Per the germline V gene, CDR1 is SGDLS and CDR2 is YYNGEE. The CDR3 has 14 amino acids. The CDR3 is CASSVATGVHEQFF. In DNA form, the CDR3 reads TGTGCCAGCAGCGTAGCTACGGGGGTCCATGAGCAGTTCTTC.

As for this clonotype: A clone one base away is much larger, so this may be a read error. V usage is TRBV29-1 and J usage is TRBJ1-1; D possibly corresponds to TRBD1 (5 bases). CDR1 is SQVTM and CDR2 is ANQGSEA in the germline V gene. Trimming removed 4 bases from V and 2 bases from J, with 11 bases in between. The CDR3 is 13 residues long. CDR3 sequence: CSVGDPLNTEAFF. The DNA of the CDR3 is TGCAGCGTTGGGGACCCGCTAAACACTGAAGCTTTCTTT.

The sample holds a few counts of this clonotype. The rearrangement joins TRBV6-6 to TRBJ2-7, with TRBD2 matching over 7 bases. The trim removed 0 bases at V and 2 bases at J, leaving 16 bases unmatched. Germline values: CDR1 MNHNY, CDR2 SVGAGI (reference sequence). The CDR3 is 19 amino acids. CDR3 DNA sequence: TGTGCCAGCAGTTACTCGAGATGGATTGCGGGAGAACGGGCCTACGAGCAGTACTTC. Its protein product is CASSYSRWIAGERAYEQYF.

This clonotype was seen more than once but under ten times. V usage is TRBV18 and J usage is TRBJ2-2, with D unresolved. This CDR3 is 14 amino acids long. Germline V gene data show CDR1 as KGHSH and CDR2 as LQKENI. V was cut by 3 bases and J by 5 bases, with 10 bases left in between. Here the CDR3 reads CASSPPPPTGELFF. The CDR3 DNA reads TGTGCCAGCTCACCCCCACCCCCTACCGGGGAGCTGTTTTTT.

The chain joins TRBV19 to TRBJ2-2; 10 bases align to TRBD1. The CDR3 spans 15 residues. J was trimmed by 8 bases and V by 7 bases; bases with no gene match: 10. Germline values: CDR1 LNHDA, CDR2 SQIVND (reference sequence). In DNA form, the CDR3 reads TGTGCCAGTACCTACCGGGACAGGGGAACGGGGGAGCTGTTTTTT. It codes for CASTYRDRGTGELFF.

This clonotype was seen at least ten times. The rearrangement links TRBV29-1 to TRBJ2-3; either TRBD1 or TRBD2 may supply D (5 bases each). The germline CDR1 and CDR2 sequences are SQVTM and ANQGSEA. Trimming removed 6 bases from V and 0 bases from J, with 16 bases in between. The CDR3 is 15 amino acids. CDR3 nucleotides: TGCAGCGTCAATAGGGGAGCGTCTAGCACAGATACGCAGTATTTT. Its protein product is CSVNRGASSTDTQYF.

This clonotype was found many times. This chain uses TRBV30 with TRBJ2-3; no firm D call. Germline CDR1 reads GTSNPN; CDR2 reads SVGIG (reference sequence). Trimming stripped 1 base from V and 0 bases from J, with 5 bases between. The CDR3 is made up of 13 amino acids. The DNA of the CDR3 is TGTGCCTGGAGTGCCATTAGCACAGATACGCAGTATTTT. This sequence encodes CAWSAISTDTQYF.

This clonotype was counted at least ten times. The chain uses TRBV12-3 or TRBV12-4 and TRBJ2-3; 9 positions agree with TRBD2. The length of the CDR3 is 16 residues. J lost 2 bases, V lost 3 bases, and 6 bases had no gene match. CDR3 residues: CASSFARLADTDTQYF. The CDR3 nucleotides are TGTGCCAGCAGTTTCGCGAGACTAGCGGACACAGATACGCAGTATTTT.

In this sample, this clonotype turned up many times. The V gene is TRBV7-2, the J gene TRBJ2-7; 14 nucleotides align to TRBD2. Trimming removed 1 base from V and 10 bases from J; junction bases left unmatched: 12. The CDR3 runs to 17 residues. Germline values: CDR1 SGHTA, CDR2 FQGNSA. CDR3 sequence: CASSLEPSSGLAGAQYF. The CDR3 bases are TGTGCCAGCAGCTTAGAACCTAGCTCGGGACTAGCGGGGGCCCAGTACTTC.

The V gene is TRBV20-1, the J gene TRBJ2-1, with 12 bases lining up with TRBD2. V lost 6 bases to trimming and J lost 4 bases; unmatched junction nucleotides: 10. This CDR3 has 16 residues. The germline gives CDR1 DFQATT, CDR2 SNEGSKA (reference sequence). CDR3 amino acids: CSASLAGGRGYNEQFF. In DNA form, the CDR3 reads TGCAGTGCGTCGCTAGCGGGAGGGCGGGGATACAATGAGCAGTTCTTC.

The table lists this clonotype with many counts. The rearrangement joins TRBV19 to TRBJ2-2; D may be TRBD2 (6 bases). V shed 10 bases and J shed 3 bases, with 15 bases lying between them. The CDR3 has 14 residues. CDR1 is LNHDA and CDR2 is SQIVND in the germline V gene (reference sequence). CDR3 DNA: TGTGCCACCCGGCGGAGGGAGGACACCGGGGAGCTGTTTTTT. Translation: CATRRREDTGELFF. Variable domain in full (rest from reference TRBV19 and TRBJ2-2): DGGITQSPKYLFRKEGQNVTLSCEQNLNHDAMYWYRQDPGQGLRLIYYSQIVNDFQKGDIAEGYSVSREKKESFPLTVTSAQKNPTAFYLCATRRREDTGELFFGEGSRLTVL.

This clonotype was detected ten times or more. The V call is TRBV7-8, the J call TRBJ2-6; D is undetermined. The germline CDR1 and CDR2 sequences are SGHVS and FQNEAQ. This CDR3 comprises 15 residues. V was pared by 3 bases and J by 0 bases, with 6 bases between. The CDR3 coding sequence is TGTGCCAGCAGCTTCGGTTCCTCTGGGGCCAACGTCCTGACTTTC. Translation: CASSFGSSGANVLTF.

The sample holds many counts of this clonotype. Here the CDR3 reads CASSHSDRGPKETQYF. The CDR3 nucleotides read TGTGCCAGCAGCCATTCAGACAGGGGGCCGAAAGAGACCCAGTACTTC. The chain combines TRBV3-1 with TRBJ2-5, with TRBD1 identical over 10 bases. Germline values: CDR1 LGHDT, CDR2 YNNKEL (reference sequence). The CDR3 contains 16 residues. The ends lost 3 bases at V and 3 bases at J; junction bases unmatched: 7.